These 13 T cell receptor beta chains were all obtained from the same sample, sequenced in a study of blood T cell repertoires in COVID-19. Assay used: immunoSEQ multiplex PCR; TCRdb lists only in-frame clones, some missing. The table lists around 220,000 clones, 80% to 90% of them singletons, with 1.5% in the top ten. The sample consisted of peripheral blood. These receptors all stem from a man between 18 and 35 years old with active or convalescent COVID-19.

The V gene is TRBV2, the J gene TRBJ1-2; possibly TRBD1 for D (5 bases). The germline V gene encodes CDR1 SNHLY and CDR2 FYNNEI. The ends were cut back, 4 bases at V and 0 bases at J, with 9 bases in the middle. The CDR3 is 14 residues long. The CDR3 region has the DNA TGTGCCAGCAGTGGACAGCTATCTAACTATGGCTACACCTTC. This codes for CASSGQLSNYGYTF.

V gene TRBV4-2 combines with J gene TRBJ1-5; D unresolved. This CDR3 contains 15 residues. Per germline, CDR1 LGHNA and CDR2 YNFKEQ. Between the trimmed V and J ends, which lost 1 base and 3 bases, there was a span of 10 bases. The CDR3 coding sequence is TGTGCCAGCAGCCAAGCATCACAGAACAATCAGCCCCAGCATTTT. It specifies CASSQASQNNQPQHF.

V gene TRBV5-6 combines with J gene TRBJ1-2, with unresolved D. This CDR3 spans 14 amino acids. Germline lookup yields CDR1 SGHDT and CDR2 YYEEEE. V lost 0 bases and J lost 8, with 14 bases in between. CDR3 nucleotide sequence: TGTGCCAGCAGCTTGGCCGCCAGTCTCCAGGGCTACACCTTC. It encodes CASSLAASLQGYTF.

The chain employs TRBV5-1 and TRBJ2-4; 11 bases are shared with TRBD2. Trimming removed 0 bases from V and 0 bases from J; junction bases left unmatched: 17. Germline lookup yields CDR1 SGHRS and CDR2 YFSETQ. The CDR3 contains 22 residues. The CDR3 coding sequence is TGCGCCAGCAGCTTGGGTAGTATCGGACTAGCGGGCCGAAGGTTAGCCAAAAACATTCAGTACTTC. Its protein product is CASSLGSIGLAGRRLAKNIQYF.

The chain has TRBV6-4 and TRBJ2-6, with D perhaps TRBD1 (6 bases). CDR1 and CDR2 from the germline V gene are MRHNA and SNTAGT. V lost 0 bases to trimming and J lost 0 bases, with 6 bases between them. This CDR3 is built from 16 residues. CDR3 residues: CASSDSGGSGANVLTF. CDR3 sequence (DNA): TGTGCCAGCAGTGACTCAGGGGGCTCTGGGGCCAACGTCCTGACTTTC.

The V and J genes are TRBV25-1 and TRBJ2-7; tentative D call: TRBD2 (5 bases). Trimming pared 8 bases from V and 3 bases from J, leaving 5 bases between. Looked up from germline, CDR1 is MGHDK and CDR2 is SYGVNS. The length of the CDR3 is 10 residues. The CDR3: CASRGYEQYF. CDR3 sequence (DNA): TGTGCCAGCCGGGGCTACGAGCAGTACTTC.

The V call is TRBV4-1, the J call TRBJ2-4; 9 positions match TRBD1. This CDR3 is built from 17 residues. V lost 0 bases, J lost 7 bases, and 10 bases stayed unmatched. Per the germline V gene, CDR1 is MGHRA and CDR2 is YSYEKL. The CDR3 DNA sequence: TGCGCCAGCAGCCAAGATACCGGGACAGGGTGGAAGAACATTCAGTACTTC. Amino acids: CASSQDTGTGWKNIQYF.

This clone was observed a single time. The chain uses TRBV5-1 and TRBJ1-2; 9 bases align to TRBD1. The germline gives CDR1 SGHRS, CDR2 YFSETQ. The CDR3 sequence is 14 residues long. The J segment lost 0 bases and the V segment lost 4 bases, leaving 1 base of the junction unmatched. CDR3: CASSRTGANYGYTF. CDR3 DNA sequence: TGCGCCAGCAGCAGGACAGGGGCTAACTATGGCTACACCTTC.

The chain has TRBV12-3 or TRBV12-4 and TRBJ2-7; D is perhaps TRBD2 (5 bases). The CDR3 contains 12 residues. The V and J ends lost 4 bases and 7 bases respectively, with 11 bases between them. The CDR3 region is CASSSGMGEQYF. The CDR3 DNA reads as TGTGCCAGCAGTTCCGGGATGGGAGAGCAGTACTTC.

The rearrangement links TRBV16 to TRBJ2-1, with unresolved D. V was shortened by 3 bases and J by 0 bases, with 9 bases between the two germline ends. Germline V CDR1 and CDR2: KGHSY, FQNENV. This CDR3 comprises 15 residues. CDR3 amino acids: CASSQQKNSYNEQFF. CDR3 coding DNA: TGTGCCAGCAGCCAGCAGAAAAACTCCTACAATGAGCAGTTCTTC.

The CDR3 coding sequence is TGTGCCAGCAGCTTAAACCCACGGGTCGCCCCGGAAGCTTTCTTT. Its translation: CASSLNPRVAPEAFF. This sequence joins TRBV13 and TRBJ1-1, with D uncertain. CDR3 length: 15 residues. Trimming cost V 2 bases and J 8 bases, with 18 bases left between them. The germline gives CDR1 PRHDT, CDR2 FYEKMQ (reference sequence). Looking up the rest from reference TRBV13 and TRBJ1-1 gives the full variable domain: AAGVIQSPRHLIKEKRETATLKCYPIPRHDTVYWYQQGPGQDPQFLISFYEKMQSDKGSIPDRFSAQQFSDYHSELNMSSLELGDSALYFCASSLNPRVAPEAFFGQGTRLTVV.

The chain carries TRBV30 and TRBJ2-7, with TRBD2 identical over 8 bases. J gave up 2 bases and V 2 bases, and 5 bases lay outside the gene matches. CDR1 GTSNPN and CDR2 SVGIG come from the germline V gene (reference sequence). The CDR3 totals 14 residues. CDR3 protein: CAWSLGLAAYEQYF. CDR3 coding DNA: TGTGCCTGGAGTTTAGGACTAGCCGCCTACGAGCAGTACTTC.

This chain joins TRBV12-5 and TRBJ1-2; TRBD1 agrees at 7 bases. Germline CDR1 reads LGHNT; CDR2 reads FRNRAP. The junction had 13 bases not matched to a gene; V was cut back by 4 bases and J by 5 bases. The CDR3 spans 16 residues. The CDR3 loop is CASGSLTGILIYGYTF. Written as DNA, the CDR3 is TGTGCTAGTGGTTCCCTGACAGGGATCCTCATATATGGCTACACCTTC. Together with reference TRBV12-5 and TRBJ1-2, the CDR3 gives the full variable domain: DARVTQTPRHKVTEMGQEVTMRCQPILGHNTVFWYRQTMMQGLELLAYFRNRAPLDDSGMPKDRFSAEMPDATLATLKIQPSEPRDSAVYFCASGSLTGILIYGYTFGSGTRLTVV.